This T cell receptor (beta chain) was sequenced for a study of blood T cell repertoires in COVID-19. The overall study: Samples representing acute and convalescent COVID-19 were sourced from the United States, Italy and Spain.

In the authors' workflow: For nucleated cells, counts were estimated from reference gene primer amplification. Profiling relied on immunoSEQ multiplex PCR, and the TCRdb table lists in-frame clones only, not all of them. That table furnishes V, J and clone size, whereas the DNA furnished D and trimming. The sample consists of around 150,000 clones, less than 85% of them appearing once. Trimming removed 5 bases from V and 5 bases from J, with 15 bases in between. The CDR3 has 14 amino acids. Germline loops: CDR1 PRHDT, CDR2 FYEKMQ (reference sequence). V and J are TRBV13 and TRBJ1-2; D is possibly TRBD1 (5 bases). The receptor's source is a woman of 80 years or more in a cohort sampled during active or convalescent COVID-19. Source material: peripheral blood. This chain's CDR3 is CASSPGLTNYGYTF. The CDR3 DNA is TGTGCCAGCAGCCCGGGACTGACGAATTATGGCTACACCTTC.